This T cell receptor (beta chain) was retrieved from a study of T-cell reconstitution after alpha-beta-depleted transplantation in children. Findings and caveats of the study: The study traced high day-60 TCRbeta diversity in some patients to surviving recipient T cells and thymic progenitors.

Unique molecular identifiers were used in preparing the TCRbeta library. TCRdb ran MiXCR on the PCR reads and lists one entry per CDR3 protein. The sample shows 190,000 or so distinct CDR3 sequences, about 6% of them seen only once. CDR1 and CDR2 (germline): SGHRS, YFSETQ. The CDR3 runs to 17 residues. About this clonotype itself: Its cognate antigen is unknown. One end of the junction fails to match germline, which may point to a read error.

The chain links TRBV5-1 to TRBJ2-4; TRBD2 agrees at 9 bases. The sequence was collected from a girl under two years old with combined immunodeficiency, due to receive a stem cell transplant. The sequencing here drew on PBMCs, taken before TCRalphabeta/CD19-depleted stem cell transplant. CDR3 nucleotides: TGCGCCAGCAGCTTCTTAGGCCTAGCGGGACCCAAAAACACTCAGTACTTC. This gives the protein CASSFLGLAGPKNTQYF. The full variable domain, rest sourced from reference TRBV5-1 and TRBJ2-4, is KAGVTQTPRYLIKTRGQQVTLSCSPISGHRSVSWYQQTPGQGLQFLFEYFSETQRNKGNFPGRFSGRQFSNSRSEMNVSTLELGDSALYLCASSFLGLAGPKNTQYFGAGTRLSVL.